This T cell receptor beta chain was retrieved from a study of T cells after yellow fever vaccination. Looking at the study overall: Any fraction with a low cell number was prepared using SMART-Seq v4 Ultra Low Input. Notes on the study in general: CD4 and CD8 compartments shared a small share of clonotypes. Though it reached lower strength, the secondary response hit its peak faster, day 5 versus 15.

This CDR3 region has 14 residues. Germline V lookup: CDR1 SGHVS, CDR2 FQNEAQ. V shed 0 bases and J shed 6 bases, with 8 bases lying between them. TCRdb reprocessed the 5' RACE reads via MiXCR and lists one record per CDR3 protein. The table shows about 300,000 distinct CDR3 sequences, with roughly 7% occurring only once. To note about this clonotype: Its target is unknown.

This chain joins TRBV7-8 and TRBJ2-2, with D uncertain. The sample consisted of PBMCs, taken roughly 47 days after the first yellow fever vaccination. The TCR was taken from a young man who received the YFV17D yellow fever vaccine. CDR3 nucleotide sequence: TGTGCCAGCAGCTTAGCGCTGACCCCCGGGGAGCTGTTTTTT. Protein: CASSLALTPGELFF. The variable domain in full, with the rest retrieved from reference TRBV7-8 and TRBJ2-2, is GAGVSQSPRYKVAKRGQDVALRCDPISGHVSLFWYQQALGQGPEFLTYFQNEAQLDKSGLPSDRFFAERPEGSVSTLKIQRTQQEDSAVYLCASSLALTPGELFFGEGSRLTVL.